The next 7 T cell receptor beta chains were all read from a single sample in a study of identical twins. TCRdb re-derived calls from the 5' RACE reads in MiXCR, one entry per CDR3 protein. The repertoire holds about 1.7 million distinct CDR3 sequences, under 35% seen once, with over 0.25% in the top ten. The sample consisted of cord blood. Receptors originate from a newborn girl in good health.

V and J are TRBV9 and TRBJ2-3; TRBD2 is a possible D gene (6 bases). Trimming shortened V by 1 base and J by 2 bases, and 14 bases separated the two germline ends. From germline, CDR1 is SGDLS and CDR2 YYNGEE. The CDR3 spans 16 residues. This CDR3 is CASSVNVGGATDTQYF. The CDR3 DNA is TGTGCCAGCAGCGTAAATGTAGGCGGGGCCACAGATACGCAGTATTTT. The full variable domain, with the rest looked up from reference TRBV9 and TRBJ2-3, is DSGVTQTPKHLITATGQRVTLRCSPRSGDLSVYWYQQSLDQGLQFLIQYYNGEERAKGNILERFSAQQFPDLHSELNLSSLELGDSALYFCASSVNVGGATDTQYFGPGTRLTVL.

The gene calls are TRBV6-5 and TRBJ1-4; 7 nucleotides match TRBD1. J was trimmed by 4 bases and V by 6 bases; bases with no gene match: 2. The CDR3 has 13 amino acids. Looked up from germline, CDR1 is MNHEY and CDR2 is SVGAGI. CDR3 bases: TGTGCCAGCAGGAGGGACAGTAATGAAAAACTGTTTTTT. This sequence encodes CASRRDSNEKLFF.

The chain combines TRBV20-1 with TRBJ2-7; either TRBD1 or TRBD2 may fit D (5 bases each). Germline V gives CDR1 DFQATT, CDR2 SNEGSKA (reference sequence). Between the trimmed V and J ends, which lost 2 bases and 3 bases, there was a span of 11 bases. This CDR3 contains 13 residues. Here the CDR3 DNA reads TGCAGTGCTAGACGGGACCCCAACTACGAGCAGTACTTC. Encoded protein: CSARRDPNYEQYF.

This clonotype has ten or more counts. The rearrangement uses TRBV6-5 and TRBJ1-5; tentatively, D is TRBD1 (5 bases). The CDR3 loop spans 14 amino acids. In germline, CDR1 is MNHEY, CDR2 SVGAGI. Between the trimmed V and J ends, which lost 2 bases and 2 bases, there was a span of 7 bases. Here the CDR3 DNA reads TGTGCCAGCAGTTACAGGGGCGGCAATCAGCCCCAGCATTTT. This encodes CASSYRGGNQPQHF.

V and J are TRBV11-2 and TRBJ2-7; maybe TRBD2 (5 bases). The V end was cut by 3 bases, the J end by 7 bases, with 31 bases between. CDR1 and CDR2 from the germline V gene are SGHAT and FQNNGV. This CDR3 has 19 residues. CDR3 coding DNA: TGTGCCAGCAGCTTTGTGGTCACGGAAGCGGTAGCCTGGAACAATGAGCAGTACTTC. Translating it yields CASSFVVTEAVAWNNEQYF.

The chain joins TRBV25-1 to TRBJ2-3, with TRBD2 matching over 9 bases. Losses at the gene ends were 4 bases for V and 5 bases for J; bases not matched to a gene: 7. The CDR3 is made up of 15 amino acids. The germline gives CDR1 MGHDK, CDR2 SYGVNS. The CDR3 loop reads CASSAAGGRGDTQYF. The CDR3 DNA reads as TGTGCCAGCAGTGCTGCGGGGGGGCGGGGAGATACGCAGTATTTT.

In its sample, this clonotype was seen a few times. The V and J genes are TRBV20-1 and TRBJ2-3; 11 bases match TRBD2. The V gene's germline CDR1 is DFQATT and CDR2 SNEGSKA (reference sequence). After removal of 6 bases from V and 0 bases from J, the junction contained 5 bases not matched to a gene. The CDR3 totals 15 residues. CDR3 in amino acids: CSAPLAGVSTDTQYF. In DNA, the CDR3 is TGCAGTGCCCCACTAGCGGGGGTTAGCACAGATACGCAGTATTTT.